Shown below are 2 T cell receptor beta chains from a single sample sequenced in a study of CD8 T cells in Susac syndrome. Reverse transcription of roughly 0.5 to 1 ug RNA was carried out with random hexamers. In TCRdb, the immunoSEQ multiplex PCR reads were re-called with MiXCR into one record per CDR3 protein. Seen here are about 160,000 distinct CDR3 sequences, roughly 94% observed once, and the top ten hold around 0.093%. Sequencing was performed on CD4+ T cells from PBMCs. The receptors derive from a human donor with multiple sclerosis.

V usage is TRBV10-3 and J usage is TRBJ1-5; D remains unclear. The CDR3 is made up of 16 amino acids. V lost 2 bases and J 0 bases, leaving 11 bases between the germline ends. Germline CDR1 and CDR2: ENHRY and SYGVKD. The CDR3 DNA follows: TGTGCCATCAGTGAGGGTGAGGGATATAGCAATCAGCCCCAGCATTTT. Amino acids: CAISEGEGYSNQPQHF.

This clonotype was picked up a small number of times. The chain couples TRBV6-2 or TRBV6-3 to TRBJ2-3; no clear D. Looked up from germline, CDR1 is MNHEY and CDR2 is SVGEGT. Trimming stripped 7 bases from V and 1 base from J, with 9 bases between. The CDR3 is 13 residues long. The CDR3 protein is CASTPAGTDTQYF. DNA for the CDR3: TGTGCCAGCACTCCGGCAGGCACAGATACGCAGTATTTT.